The entry that follows covers one T cell receptor beta chain sequence. This sample stems from a study of blood T cell repertoires in COVID-19. About the research overall: Sources were T cells, B-cell-depleted T cells, or PBMCs; the material itself was cDNA or gDNA.

The authors' processing: Amplification from reference gene primers served as the basis for estimated nucleated cell counts. The data were produced by immunoSEQ multiplex PCR, yet TCRdb's version contains in-frame clones alone and is incomplete. Clonal size and the V and J genes are those of that table, whereas D and trimming came from the DNA. The table includes 200,000 to 250,000 clones, roughly 84% detected once. CDR1 is MNHEY and CDR2 is SVGAGI in the germline V gene. Trimming stripped 2 bases from V and 0 bases from J, with 11 bases between. CDR3 length equals 16 residues. The chain links TRBV6-5 to TRBJ1-3; D uncertain. The specimen sequenced was peripheral blood. The TCR originated in a woman older than 75 with COVID-19, enrolled during active disease. The CDR3 loop is CASSYTEPISGNTIYF. CDR3 nucleotide sequence: TGTGCCAGCAGTTACACAGAGCCGATCTCTGGAAACACCATATATTTT.